This T cell receptor beta chain was sequenced for a study of early T cells in non-severe SARS-CoV-2 infection. Study-level information: Sequencing input comprised bulk RNA from unsorted whole blood; chain pairing was not available.

Attachment of unique molecular identifiers was made to individual cDNA molecules. TCRdb ran MiXCR on the 5' RACE reads and lists one entry per CDR3 protein. The sample has tens of thousands of distinct CDR3 sequences, 13% seen once. General study findings and limits: Matches to VDJdb favored anti-spike CD8 responses and missed private and CD4 specificities.

This clonotype was seen repeatedly, ten times or more. The antigen is not known. CDR3 size: 17 residues. The chain couples TRBV21-1 to TRBJ1-5; the listed D gene, TRBD1, was not tested against the DNA. TRBV21-1 is a pseudogene. The sequence came from an adult who was a healthcare worker with PCR-confirmed SARS-CoV-2 infection or an uninfected control (not recorded which). The sample taken for sequencing was whole blood. As DNA, the CDR3 is TGTGCCAGCAGCTCCGAGGGGGGTGACCCAGGCAATCAGCCCCAGCATTTT. Translation gives CASSSEGGDPGNQPQHF.